The following is a T cell receptor (beta chain) sequence with its context. No antigen is known for it. The sample originates from a study of CD4 T cells in relation to SARS-CoV-2 and coronaviruses. The overall study: PBMCs were cultured with antigen for around nine days before TCR beta sequencing.

CD4+ T cells from unexposed donors were obtained before the COVID-19 pandemic (2011-2018). The cells were cultured for 10 days before CD4+ T cells were isolated. The table came from immunoSEQ multiplex PCR; TCRdb's copy has only in-frame clones and leaves some out. The sample consists of fewer than 20,000 clones, around 80% of them appearing once. The receptor's source is a human donor in good health. Input material: CD4+ T cells from PBMCs, cultured in vitro.

The CDR3 DNA reads as TGTGCCAGCAGCCTGTCTCCAGGGACTGCCCAAGAGACCCAGTACTTC. Translated, it gives CASSLSPGTAQETQYF. This rearrangement joins TRBV7-3 to TRBJ2-5, with D perhaps TRBD2 (6 bases). This CDR3 has 16 residues. In germline, CDR1 is SGHTA, CDR2 FQGTGA. The V end lost 5 bases, the J end lost 1 base, and 17 bases lay between the germline ends. The full variable domain, completed using reference TRBV7-3 and TRBJ2-5, is GAGVSQTPSNKVTEKGKYVELRCDPISGHTALYWYRQSLGQGPEFLIYFQGTGAADDSGLPNDRFFAVRPEGSVSTLKIQRTERGDSAVYLCASSLSPGTAQETQYFGPGTRLLVL.